These 16 T cell receptor beta chains came from one sample sequenced in a study of breast tumors, draining lymph nodes, adjacent tissues. Each CDR3 protein is one row after TCRdb ran MiXCR on the multiplex PCR reads. This sample carries more than 100,000 distinct CDR3 sequences, around 22% of them seen once, and the ten largest clones take around 2.7%. Axillary draining lymph nodes of breast cancer patients supplied the node samples. The sample taken for sequencing was axillary lymph node tissue. The source of these receptors is a female donor with breast cancer. Some clones in this sample may be carry-over from other donors' samples.

The chain links TRBV3-1 to TRBJ1-2, with D uncertain. V lost 1 base and J lost 4, with 13 bases in between. Germline V lookup: CDR1 LGHDT, CDR2 YNNKEL (reference sequence). This CDR3 is 15 amino acids long. This CDR3 is CASSQGSCGRYGYTF. DNA of the CDR3: TGTGCCAGCAGCCAAGGTTCATGTGGGCGCTATGGCTACACCTTC.

This clonotype occurred a few times. This rearrangement joins TRBV6-1 to TRBJ2-2; TRBD1 matches at 8 bases. The CDR3 totals 16 residues. Germline CDR1 and CDR2: MNHNS and SASEGT. After removal of 4 bases from V and 1 base from J, the junction contained 5 bases not matched to a gene. In DNA form, the CDR3 reads TGTGCCAGCAGTGGACTCGGGACAGGGAACACCGGGGAGCTGTTTTTT. The encoded protein is CASSGLGTGNTGELFF.

This clonotype appeared once. One end of the junction does not line up with germline, which may come from a read error. The rearrangement uses TRBV5-5 and TRBJ2-7, with 10 bases fitting TRBD1. Germline V gives CDR1 SGHKS, CDR2 YYEKEE (reference sequence). The CDR3 covers 15 residues. The CDR3 DNA reads TGTGCCCGCAGCTTGAGCGGGACAGGGGTATACGAGCAGTACTTC. Translating it yields CARSLSGTGVYEQYF.

As regards this clonotype: One base away lies a much larger clone, so this may be a sequencing read error. The chain couples TRBV14 to TRBJ2-1; TRBD2 aligns across 8 bases. The CDR3 totals 16 residues. J was trimmed by 6 bases and V by 0 bases; bases with no gene match: 7. Germline V gene lookup returns CDR1 SGHDN and CDR2 FVKESK. The CDR3, as DNA: TGTGCCAGCAGCCAAGATACCGGGAGGGCCGGCAATGAGCAGTTCTTC. Amino acids: CASSQDTGRAGNEQFF.

This clonotype was counted at least ten times. This chain links TRBV2 with TRBJ1-5; TRBD1 matches 8 bases. Germline V gives CDR1 SNHLY, CDR2 FYNNEI. The CDR3 runs 14 residues. The ends lost 3 bases at V and 5 bases at J; junction bases unmatched: 3. The CDR3 DNA reads TGTGCCAGCAGTGATGCACAGGGGGATCAGCCCCAGCATTTT. Encoded protein: CASSDAQGDQPQHF. Full variable domain (missing parts from reference TRBV2 and TRBJ1-5): EPEVTQTPSHQVTQMGQEVILRCVPISNHLYFYWYRQILGQKVEFLVSFYNNEISEKSEIFDDQFSVERPDGSNFTLKIRSTKLEDSAMYFCASSDAQGDQPQHFGDGTRLSIL.

The chain carries TRBV28 and TRBJ1-5, with a tentative D call TRBD1 (5 bases). The CDR3 runs 15 residues. Trimming removed 6 bases at V and 6 bases at J, with 18 bases between. The germline V gene has CDR1 MDHEN and CDR2 SYDVKM. The DNA of the CDR3 is TGTGCCAGCAGCCCTCCTCCGGGGGGACCTCAGCCCCAGCATTTT. Protein sequence: CASSPPPGGPQPQHF.

This clonotype was recorded at least ten times. The rearrangement links TRBV5-1 to TRBJ2-2; maybe TRBD2 (6 bases). With 6 bases removed from V and 7 bases from J, the gap between germline ends came to 19 bases. The germline CDR1 and CDR2 sequences are SGHRS and YFSETQ. CDR3 size: 15 residues. The CDR3 DNA is TGCGCCAGCACGTTCGGGTCCGGGAGCGGCGGGGAGCTGTTTTTT. It codes for CASTFGSGSGGELFF.

Regarding this clonotype: It may be a read error: a sequence one base away is much more abundant. The chain links TRBV29-1 to TRBJ2-3; D call uncertain. Germline-derived CDR1 and CDR2 are SQVTM and ANQGSEA. V was cut by 8 bases and J by 0 bases, with 12 bases left in between. The length of the CDR3 is 13 residues. The DNA for the CDR3 is TGCAGCACGGTAGGAGCAAGCACAGATACGCAGTATTTT. This translates into CSTVGASTDTQYF.

This clonotype has a count of ten or more. The V call is TRBV4-2, the J call TRBJ1-3; D uncertain. V shed 1 base and J shed 8 bases, with 12 bases lying between them. Germline-derived CDR1 and CDR2 are LGHNA and YNFKEQ. The CDR3 has 14 residues. The CDR3 DNA sequence: TGTGCCAGCAGCCAAGTGCAGGCTTTGGACACCATATATTTT. Encoded protein: CASSQVQALDTIYF.

A word on this clonotype: A much larger clone sits a single nucleotide away, making a read error possible. The chain is built from TRBV3-1 and TRBJ2-7; 8 bases agree with TRBD2. The CDR3 length is 13 residues. CDR1 is LGHDT, CDR2 YNNKEL, per germline (reference sequence). With V trimmed by 7 bases and J by 4 bases, 6 bases remained unmatched. In DNA, the CDR3 is TGTGCCAGCACCTTTTCGGGGGGGTACGAGCAGTACTTC. This encodes CASTFSGGYEQYF.

This clonotype showed up many times. The chain has TRBV6-1 and TRBJ2-3; D uncertain. The CDR3 spans 13 residues. Germline CDR1 is MNHNS and CDR2 is SASEGT. V lost 4 bases and J lost 6, with 11 bases in between. In nucleotides, the CDR3 is TGTGCCAGCAGTGTTGAATTTCCCGATACGCAGTATTTT. Encoded protein: CASSVEFPDTQYF.

This clonotype has at least ten counts. V and J are TRBV7-2 and TRBJ2-7, with a tentative D call TRBD2 (5 bases). The CDR3 totals 13 residues. Germline CDR1 and CDR2: SGHTA and FQGNSA. V was shortened by 2 bases and J by 0 bases, with 5 bases between the two germline ends. In nucleotides, the CDR3 is TGTGCCAGCAGCTTACGGGGCTCCTACGAGCAGTACTTC. Its protein product is CASSLRGSYEQYF. The full variable domain, in which reference TRBV7-2 and TRBJ2-7 provide the parts outside the CDR3, is GAGVSQSPSNKVTEKGKDVELRCDPISGHTALYWYRQSLGQGLEFLIYFQGNSAPDKSGLPSDRFSAERTGGSVSTLTIQRTQQEDSAVYLCASSLRGSYEQYFGPGTRLTVT.

The genes are TRBV12-3 or TRBV12-4 and TRBJ1-6; D is uncertain. Trimming shortened V by 3 bases and J by 14 bases, and 8 bases separated the two germline ends. The CDR3 covers 11 residues. In nucleotides, the CDR3 is TGTGCCAGCAGTTTTTTGCAGACCCTCCACTTT. It specifies CASSFLQTLHF.

This clonotype was seen at least ten times. The chain recombines TRBV19 with TRBJ2-7, with 7 bases that match TRBD2. CDR1 and CDR2 from the germline V gene are LNHDA and SQIVND (reference sequence). This CDR3 is built from 13 residues. V gave up 5 bases and J gave up 7 bases; unmatched junction bases: 8. CDR3 nucleotides: TGTGCCAGTAGTTGGGACCTCGGGAGGGAGCAGTACTTC. The encoded protein is CASSWDLGREQYF.

With respect to this clonotype: A much bigger clone sits one base away, suggesting this may be a read error. The rearrangement uses TRBV9 and TRBJ2-7; D may be TRBD1 (6 bases). CDR1 and CDR2 from the germline V gene are SGDLS and YYNGEE. V dropped 4 bases and J dropped 6 bases, with 17 bases sitting between them. CDR3 size: 14 residues. CDR3 loop: CASSSGQFGCEQYF. The CDR3 nucleotides read TGTGCCAGCAGCTCCGGACAGTTTGGTTGCGAGCAGTACTTC.

The chain uses TRBV7-9 and TRBJ2-1; TRBD1 might be the D (6 bases). The CDR3 has 15 amino acids. Germline-derived CDR1 and CDR2 are SEHNR and FQNEAQ (reference sequence). Trimming took off 5 bases at V and 2 bases at J, with 13 bases between the two ends. CDR3 sequence reads: CASSLFGGTYNEQFF. In DNA, the CDR3 is TGTGCCAGCAGCCTCTTTGGGGGCACCTACAATGAGCAGTTCTTC.